The 26 T cell receptor beta chains below all came from one sample that was sequenced in a study of T cells after yellow fever vaccination. TCRdb ran MiXCR on the 5' RACE reads and lists one entry per CDR3 protein. Of more than 90,000 distinct CDR3 sequences detected, 7.2% appear once; the ten largest clones hold 2.5% to 3.5%. Sequences were derived from CD4+ T cells sorted from PBMCs, sampled around 45 days after the first yellow fever vaccination. These receptors all stem from a young man who received the YFV17D yellow fever vaccine.

This clonotype has a count of ten or more. This sequence joins TRBV15 and TRBJ1-2; the match to TRBD1 covers 8 bases. The length of the CDR3 is 15 residues. Germline V lookup: CDR1 LNHNV, CDR2 YYDKDF (reference sequence). With 0 bases clipped from V and 6 bases from J, the junction kept 6 bases outside the gene matches. The CDR3 spells CATSRDTTGGNGYTF. The CDR3, as DNA: TGTGCCACCAGCAGAGATACAACAGGGGGAAATGGCTACACCTTC. The whole variable domain, remainder taken from reference TRBV15 and TRBJ1-2, is DAMVIQNPRYQVTQFGKPVTLSCSQTLNHNVMYWYQQKSSQAPKLLFHYYDKDFNNEADTPDNFQSRRPNTSFCFLDIRSPGLGDTAMYLCATSRDTTGGNGYTFGSGTRLTVV.

In its sample, this clonotype was seen many times. The V call is TRBV6-2 or TRBV6-3, the J call TRBJ2-7; D possibly matches TRBD1 or TRBD2 (5 bases each). The length of the CDR3 is 13 residues. Trimming removed 5 bases from V and 4 bases from J, with 12 bases in between. Germline V gene sequence: CDR1 MNHEY, CDR2 SVGEGT. CDR3 in DNA: TGTGCCAGCAGTGTACGGGACCTATACGAGCAGTACGTC. Encoded protein: CASSVRDLYEQYV.

This clonotype appeared a few times. J is TRBJ1-4 and V is TRBV20-1; D gene unclear. Deletions cut 1 base from V and 7 bases from J, with 10 bases between. This CDR3 has 13 amino acids. The germline gives CDR1 DFQATT, CDR2 SNEGSKA (reference sequence). DNA for the CDR3: TGCAGTGCTAGAGGAGCCGGCCCTGAAAAACTGTTTTTT. Its protein product is CSARGAGPEKLFF.

This clonotype has just a few counts. V is TRBV5-1 and J is TRBJ1-4; 9 bases line up with TRBD1. Germline V gene lookup returns CDR1 SGHRS and CDR2 YFSETQ. V gave up 4 bases and J gave up 8 bases; unmatched junction bases: 6. This CDR3 spans 14 amino acids. The CDR3 sequence is CASSTQGAKEKLFF. As DNA, the CDR3 is TGCGCCAGCAGCACACAGGGGGCAAAGGAAAAACTGTTTTTT.

Concerning this clonotype itself: Given a much more abundant clone one base away, this may be a read error. The V and J genes are TRBV6-2 or TRBV6-3 and TRBJ1-1; D gene unclear. Trimming pared 6 bases from V and 10 bases from J, leaving 18 bases between. Germline CDR1 and CDR2: MNHEY and SVGEGT. The CDR3 loop spans 13 amino acids. CDR3 residues: CASRSYGPYGAFF. In DNA, the CDR3 is TGTGCCAGCAGAAGTTACGGCCCTTATGGAGCTTTCTTT.

The sample holds a few counts of this clonotype. This chain uses TRBV12-3 or TRBV12-4 with TRBJ1-1; D gene uncertain. V was clipped by 2 bases and J by 2 bases, with 6 bases between them. This CDR3 region has 13 residues. The CDR3, as DNA: TGTGCCAGCAGTTTAAACGGCAACACTGAAGCTTTCTTT. Translated, it gives CASSLNGNTEAFF.

This clonotype was recorded many times. The chain couples TRBV20-1 to TRBJ2-1, with D maybe TRBD2 (7 bases). The germline gives CDR1 DFQATT, CDR2 SNEGSKA (reference sequence). Deletions cut 1 base from V and 7 bases from J, with 11 bases between. The CDR3 loop spans 13 amino acids. The CDR3 loop is CSARGGGLNEQFF. The CDR3 coding sequence is TGCAGTGCTAGAGGCGGGGGCCTGAATGAGCAGTTCTTC.

This clonotype occurred many times. V usage is TRBV12-3 or TRBV12-4 and J usage is TRBJ2-7; D is uncertain. The CDR3 length is 11 residues. V was clipped by 3 bases and J by 4 bases, with 4 bases between them. The CDR3 region has the DNA TGTGCCAGCAGTTTTAGGTACGAGCAGTACTTC. Protein sequence: CASSFRYEQYF.

This clonotype was counted at least ten times. The chain is built from TRBV5-1 and TRBJ2-2; TRBD1 matches 7 bases. The CDR3 length is 16 residues. Germline-derived CDR1 and CDR2 are SGHRS and YFSETQ. The ends lost 1 base at V and 0 bases at J; junction bases unmatched: 3. CDR3 in DNA: TGCGCCAGCAGCTTGAAAGGGGGCTCGAACACCGGGGAGCTGTTTTTT. Its protein is CASSLKGGSNTGELFF.

This clonotype was picked up a small number of times. The chain couples TRBV19 to TRBJ2-1, with D perhaps TRBD1 (5 bases). From germline, CDR1 is LNHDA and CDR2 SQIVND (reference sequence). Trimming left V 3 bases short and J 12 bases short, with 15 bases between. The CDR3 runs 13 residues. The CDR3 DNA is TGTGCCAGTAGTATGGGAACAGGAACAGCGCAGTTCTTC. Protein sequence: CASSMGTGTAQFF. Together with reference TRBV19 and TRBJ2-1, the CDR3 gives the full variable domain: DGGITQSPKYLFRKEGQNVTLSCEQNLNHDAMYWYRQDPGQGLRLIYYSQIVNDFQKGDIAEGYSVSREKKESFPLTVTSAQKNPTAFYLCASSMGTGTAQFFGPGTRLTVL.

This clonotype was seen a handful of times. The CDR3 DNA is TGTGCCAGCAGTACAGGGCCTCGAATGAACACTGAAGCTTTCTTT. Its protein is CASSTGPRMNTEAFF. This sequence joins TRBV6-2 or TRBV6-3 and TRBJ1-1, with D perhaps matching TRBD1 (6 bases). CDR1 is MNHEY, CDR2 SVGEGT, per germline. V was clipped by 5 bases and J by 0 bases, with 13 bases between them. This CDR3 is 15 amino acids long.

This clonotype showed up many times. The genes are TRBV29-1 and TRBJ2-1; 7 nucleotides line up with TRBD2. The CDR3 runs to 12 residues. The germline gives CDR1 SQVTM, CDR2 ANQGSEA. V shed 7 bases and J 9 bases; nucleotides not matched to a gene: 9. The CDR3 nucleotides read TGCAGCGCTTCGCGGGGGAACGGTGAGCAGTTCTTC. Amino acids: CSASRGNGEQFF.

At least ten counts were recorded for this clonotype. The genes are TRBV5-1 and TRBJ1-2; D is unresolved. V lost 5 bases to trimming and J lost 3 bases, with 14 bases between them. This CDR3 is 14 amino acids long. Germline V gene sequence: CDR1 SGHRS, CDR2 YFSETQ. CDR3: CASRVRTTDYGYTF. In DNA form, the CDR3 reads TGCGCCAGCAGGGTGAGGACCACTGACTATGGCTACACCTTC.

This clonotype was seen many times. The CDR3 nucleotides are TGTGCCAGCAGCCAAGGAGGGCCAAATAACTATGGCTACACCTTC. It yields the protein CASSQGGPNNYGYTF. The V and J genes are TRBV4-2 and TRBJ1-2, with no clear D. Looked up from germline, CDR1 is LGHNA and CDR2 is YNFKEQ. The V end was cut by 1 base, the J end by 1 base, with 10 bases between. The CDR3 has 15 residues.

In its sample, this clonotype was seen a few times. For the CDR3, the DNA is TGCAGTGCCCGGAACCCAGCGGGGGCCCACCATGAGCAGTTCTTC. Protein sequence: CSARNPAGAHHEQFF. This chain joins TRBV20-1 and TRBJ2-1, with TRBD2 matching over 8 bases. The CDR3 runs to 15 residues. The V and J ends lost 6 bases and 8 bases, in that order; junction bases with no gene match: 15. Germline CDR1 and CDR2: DFQATT and SNEGSKA (reference sequence).

This clonotype was seen ten or more times. This chain uses TRBV14 with TRBJ1-1; D is possibly TRBD1 (6 bases). The germline gives CDR1 SGHDN, CDR2 FVKESK. The CDR3 sequence is 13 residues long. Trimming shortened V by 4 bases and J by 4 bases, and 10 bases separated the two germline ends. CDR3 amino acids: CASSRDRFTEAFF. The CDR3 region has the DNA TGTGCCAGCAGCCGTGACAGGTTCACTGAAGCTTTCTTT.

This clonotype was found many times. The gene calls are TRBV27 and TRBJ2-4; D is unclear. The V end lost 2 bases, the J end lost 0 bases, and 11 bases lay between the germline ends. This CDR3 is built from 16 residues. Germline values: CDR1 MNHEY, CDR2 SMNVEV (reference sequence). CDR3 protein: CASSLGVALAKNIQYF. CDR3 sequence (DNA): TGTGCCAGCAGTTTAGGGGTAGCCCTAGCCAAAAACATTCAGTACTTC.

This clonotype was found many times. The chain employs TRBV28 and TRBJ2-4; the D call may be TRBD1 or TRBD2 (6 bases each). The CDR3 has 13 residues. The V gene lost 5 bases and the J gene lost 5 bases, with 10 bases spanning the gap. Germline V gives CDR1 MDHEN, CDR2 SYDVKM. The CDR3 loop reads CASSLGGENIQYF. The CDR3 DNA reads TGTGCCAGCAGTCTCGGGGGCGAAAACATTCAGTACTTC.

The chain carries TRBV7-8 and TRBJ1-1; 10 bases fit TRBD1. The germline V gene has CDR1 SGHVS and CDR2 FQNEAQ. Trimming at V came to 5 bases and at J to 5 bases, leaving 5 bases not matched to a gene. CDR3 length: 14 amino acids. Written as DNA, the CDR3 is TGTGCCAGCAGCACGGGACAGGGGTCGACTGAAGCTTTCTTT. Translating it yields CASSTGQGSTEAFF.

With respect to this clonotype: Just one base apart from a much larger clone, this may be a read error. The rearrangement links TRBV28 to TRBJ2-2; weak D call: TRBD2 (5 bases). Germline V gives CDR1 MDHEN, CDR2 SYDVKM. The CDR3 covers 13 residues. CDR3 sequence (DNA): TGTGCCAGCCGGACCACGAACACCGGGGAGCTGCTTTTT. Translation: CASRTTNTGELLF.

This clonotype was picked up many times. The rearrangement uses TRBV28 and TRBJ2-3; D uncertain. The CDR3 spans 14 residues. Germline V gene sequence: CDR1 MDHEN, CDR2 SYDVKM. V lost 5 bases and J lost 0, with 9 bases in between. The CDR3 DNA is TGTGCCAGCAGTACCCTCGGTAGCACAGATACGCAGTATTTT. This codes for CASSTLGSTDTQYF.

This clonotype was detected ten times or more. The chain couples TRBV7-2 to TRBJ1-4, with TRBD1 as a possible D gene (6 bases). Between the trimmed V and J ends, which lost 5 bases and 8 bases, there was a span of 15 bases. Germline CDR1 reads SGHTA; CDR2 reads FQGNSA. The CDR3 is 14 residues long. The CDR3 DNA reads TGTGCCAGCAGCAATAGGGGGGCTGGGGAAAAACTGTTTTTT. Translating it yields CASSNRGAGEKLFF.

In its sample, this clonotype was seen many times. The rearrangement uses TRBV7-8 and TRBJ1-4, with TRBD1 matching 7 bases. V was clipped by 5 bases and J by 4 bases; unmatched bases: 4. From germline, CDR1 is SGHVS and CDR2 FQNEAQ. This CDR3 region has 14 residues. CDR3 loop: CASSRDRSNEKLFF. For the CDR3, the DNA is TGTGCCAGCAGCCGGGACAGAAGTAATGAAAAACTGTTTTTT.

This clonotype appeared many times. The J gene is TRBJ2-3, the V gene TRBV5-1; D gene unclear. Trimming shortened V by 0 bases and J by 0 bases, and 5 bases separated the two germline ends. This CDR3 contains 14 residues. The V gene's germline CDR1 is SGHRS and CDR2 YFSETQ. The CDR3, as DNA: TGCGCCAGCAGCTTGGCGTCCAGCACAGATACGCAGTATTTT. Amino acids: CASSLASSTDTQYF.

Many counts were recorded for this clonotype. The V call is TRBV20-1, the J call TRBJ2-1; D might be TRBD2 (5 bases). CDR1 is DFQATT and CDR2 is SNEGSKA in the germline V gene (reference sequence). V lost 7 bases and J 2 bases, leaving 15 bases between the germline ends. The CDR3 is 14 residues long. The DNA of the CDR3 is TGCAGTGGGACTGGCGGGCTCCCCTACAATGAGCAGTTCTTC. Its protein is CSGTGGLPYNEQFF.

This clonotype came up a few times. The CDR3 reads CASSPYGTEAFF. CDR3 nucleotides: TGTGCCAGCTCACCTTATGGCACTGAAGCTTTCTTT. J is TRBJ1-1 and V is TRBV18; D is ambiguous. CDR1 and CDR2 (germline): KGHSH, LQKENI. This CDR3 is built from 12 residues. V lost 3 bases to trimming and J lost 4 bases, with 6 bases between them.